Listed below are T cell receptor beta chains from one sample, sequenced in a study of blood T cell repertoires in COVID-19. Clones were read by immunoSEQ multiplex PCR, and TCRdb kept only the in-frame ones, dropping some. The table shows over 250,000 clones, with approximately 84% occurring only once. Sequencing input: peripheral blood. Source of these receptors: a human donor with COVID-19, enrolled during active disease. The donor label of this sample is uncertain. The CDR3 runs from the conserved cysteine through the conserved F or W. D genes are given only for firm matches.

TRBV9	.	TRBJ2-1	CASSVGGGINYNEQFF	TGTGCCAGCAGCGTAGGAGGCGGAATCAACTACAATGAGCAGTTCTTC
TRBV29-1	TRBD1	TRBJ1-1	CSGQGMNTEAFF	TGCAGCGGACAGGGTATGAACACTGAAGCTTTCTTT
TRBV5-6	.	TRBJ2-5	CASSLEQGNQETQYF	TGTGCCAGCAGCTTGGAACAGGGTAATCAGGAGACCCAGTACTTC
TRBV28	TRBD1	TRBJ2-6	CASSFGPTGGLRGANVLTF	TGTGCCAGCAGTTTTGGGCCGACAGGGGGTCTGAGAGGGGCCAACGTCCTGACTTTC
TRBV7-7	TRBD2	TRBJ2-1	CASSQSGTSNEQFF	TGTGCTAGCAGCCAATCCGGGACTAGCAATGAGCAGTTCTTC
TRBV30	.	TRBJ1-3	CAWSQGYSGNTIYF	TGTGCCTGGAGTCAGGGGTACTCTGGAAACACCATATATTTT
TRBV4-1	.	TRBJ2-2	CASSPSLRDTGELFF	TGCGCCAGCAGCCCCTCACTGAGAGACACCGGGGAGCTGTTTTTT
TRBV9	.	TRBJ2-1	CASSVGAGSNNEQFF	TGTGCCAGCAGCGTAGGAGCGGGCAGCAACAATGAGCAGTTCTTC
TRBV25-1	.	TRBJ2-1	CASSDRGAYNEQFF	TGTGCCAGCAGTGACAGGGGCGCTTACAATGAGCAGTTCTTC
TRBV6-2/TRBV6-3	TRBD2	TRBJ2-7	CASSYPTSGAYEQYF	TGTGCCAGCAGTTACCCGACTAGCGGGGCCTACGAGCAGTACTTC
TRBV7-2	TRBD2	TRBJ2-1	CASSLGAGGPNIYNEQFF	TGTGCCAGCAGCTTAGGAGCGGGAGGGCCAAACATTTACAATGAGCAGTTCTTC